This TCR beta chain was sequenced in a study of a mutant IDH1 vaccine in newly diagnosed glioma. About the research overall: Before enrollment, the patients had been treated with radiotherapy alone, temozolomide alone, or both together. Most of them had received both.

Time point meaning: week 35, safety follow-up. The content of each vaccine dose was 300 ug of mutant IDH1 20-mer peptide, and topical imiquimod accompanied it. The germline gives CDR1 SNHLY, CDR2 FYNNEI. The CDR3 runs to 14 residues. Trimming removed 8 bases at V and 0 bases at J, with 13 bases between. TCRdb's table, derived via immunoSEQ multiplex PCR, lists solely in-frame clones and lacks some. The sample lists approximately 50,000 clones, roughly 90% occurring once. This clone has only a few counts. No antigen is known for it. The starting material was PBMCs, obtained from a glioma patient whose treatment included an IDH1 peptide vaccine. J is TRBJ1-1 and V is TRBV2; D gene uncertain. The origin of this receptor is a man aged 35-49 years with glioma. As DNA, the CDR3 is TGTGCCAGCCAAGTGTCGGTCTTGAACACTGAAGCTTTCTTT. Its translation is CASQVSVLNTEAFF. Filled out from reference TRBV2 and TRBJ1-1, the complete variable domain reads EPEVTQTPSHQVTQMGQEVILRCVPISNHLYFYWYRQILGQKVEFLVSFYNNEISEKSEIFDDQFSVERPDGSNFTLKIRSTKLEDSAMYFCASQVSVLNTEAFFGQGTRLTVV.